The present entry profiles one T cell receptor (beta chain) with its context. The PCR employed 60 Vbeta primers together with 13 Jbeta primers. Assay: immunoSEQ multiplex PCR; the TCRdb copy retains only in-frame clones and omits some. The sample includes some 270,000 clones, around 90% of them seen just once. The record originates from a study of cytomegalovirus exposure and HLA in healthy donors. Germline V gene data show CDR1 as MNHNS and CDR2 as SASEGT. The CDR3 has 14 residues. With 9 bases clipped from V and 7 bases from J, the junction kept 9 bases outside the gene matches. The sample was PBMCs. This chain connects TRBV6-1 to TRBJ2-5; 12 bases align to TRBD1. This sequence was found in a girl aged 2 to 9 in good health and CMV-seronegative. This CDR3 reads CASSRDRGRGTQYF. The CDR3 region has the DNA TGTGCCAGTTCCCGGGACAGGGGGCGGGGGACCCAGTACTTC.